The rows below give T cell receptor beta chains drawn from one sample of a study of T cells in Graves' hyperthyroidism and ophthalmopathy. A single record per CDR3 protein comes from TCRdb applying MiXCR to the multiplex PCR reads. The data contain a few hundred thousand distinct CDR3 sequences, roughly 14% of them singletons. The sample taken for sequencing was blood. The receptors were sampled from a woman between 25 and 40 years old with Graves' hyperthyroidism. Each CDR3 is given with its conserved first and last residue. D genes are given only for firm matches. Rows give clone size only sometimes, using once, few, many, or a class for an expanded clone.

clone_size	j_call	d_call	v_call	cdr3_nt	cdr3_aa
many	TRBJ2-4	-	TRBV20-1	TGCAGTGCTAGAGAGCCGGTAGCCAAAAACATTCAGTACTTC	CSAREPVAKNIQYF
-	TRBJ1-2	-	TRBV3-1	TGTGCCGGCAGCCATTTCTCCCGGGGCACAGTACAGCCCCATGGCTACACCTTC	CAGSHFSRGTVQPHGYTF
many	TRBJ2-5	-	TRBV6-2/TRBV6-3	TGTGCCAGCGTCCTCAGAATCCAAGAGACCCAGTACTTC	CASVLRIQETQYF
-	TRBJ1-5	-	TRBV2	TGTGCCAGCACCATGGGGGGCTATAGCAATCAGCCCCAGCATTTT	CASTMGGYSNQPQHF
-	TRBJ2-2	-	TRBV19	TGTGCCAGTAGTACAGTGGCGCGGGAGCTGTTTTTT	CASSTVARELFF
few	TRBJ2-2	-	TRBV3-1	TGTGCCAGCAGCCAAGATCGTGGGCACGGGGAGCTGTTTTTT	CASSQDRGHGELFF
many	TRBJ2-2	TRBD1	TRBV28	TGTGCCAGCATTTATACAGGGGGCCGGTCCGGGGAGCTGTTTTTT	CASIYTGGRSGELFF
few	TRBJ2-5	-	TRBV20-1	TGCAGTGCTAGGAGCCCCGGTCGTGAGACCCAGTACTTC	CSARSPGRETQYF
-	TRBJ1-6	-	TRBV10-3	TGTGCCATCAGTAATGGGGACTATAATTCACCCCTCCACTTT	CAISNGDYNSPLHF
-	TRBJ1-5	-	TRBV29-1	TGCAGCGTTGAAGCAGGGATAGGTGAGCCCCAGCATTTT	CSVEAGIGEPQHF
-	TRBJ2-5	TRBD1	TRBV27	TGTGCCAGCAGTTTAGGACAGGGGGTTGGGGAGACCCAGTACTTC	CASSLGQGVGETQYF
-	TRBJ1-5	-	TRBV14	TGTGCCAGCAGCCAAGTGGAGGTTCTGACGGAGGACTATAGCAATCAGCCCCAGCATTTT	CASSQVEVLTEDYSNQPQHF
-	TRBJ1-5	-	TRBV6-2/TRBV6-3	TGTGCCAGCAGCCGCCGGGGGGTCGGCAATCAGCCCCAGCATTTT	CASSRRGVGNQPQHF
-	TRBJ2-7	-	TRBV18	TGTGCCAGCTCATCGGGCAGGGATTCCTACGAGCAGTACTTC	CASSSGRDSYEQYF
many	TRBJ2-7	TRBD2	TRBV9	TGTGCCAGCAGCCTCCGGACTAGCGGGAGTTTCTACGAGCAGTACTTC	CASSLRTSGSFYEQYF
many	TRBJ2-2	-	TRBV7-6	TGTGCCAGCAGCTTAGTAGGCCCCTCGAACACCGGGGAGCTGTTTTTT	CASSLVGPSNTGELFF
-	TRBJ1-5	-	TRBV4-2	TGTGCCAGCAGCCAAGATGTTTATAGGGACGGACAGCCCCAGCATTTT	CASSQDVYRDGQPQHF